This passage covers 13 T cell receptor beta chains from one sample sequenced in a study of response to subunit inactivated influenza vaccine. TCRdb passed the RT-PCR reads through MiXCR, listing each CDR3 protein once. The table has about 540,000 distinct CDR3 sequences, roughly 25% seen once; the top ten hold approximately 3%. The same sample was also used in a study of T cells expressing NK-cell markers. That work contributes: UMI-tagged 5'RACE template switching yielded the TCR beta cDNA.

The source was CD4+ T cells sorted from PBMCs, collected 11 to 12 days after vaccination. Every receptor here comes from a man in his forties or fifties who received an inactivated influenza vaccine.

This chain links TRBV4-2 with TRBJ2-2; D may be TRBD1 (5 bases). The CDR3 totals 12 residues. Trimming shortened V by 7 bases and J by 11 bases, and 14 bases separated the two germline ends. CDR1 and CDR2 from the germline V gene are LGHNA and YNFKEQ. CDR3 nucleotides: TGTGCCAGCACCTCAGGGTTGGGAGAGCTGTTTTTT. It translates to CASTSGLGELFF.

The chain has TRBV19 and TRBJ1-6, with D perhaps matching TRBD1 (5 bases). V lost 7 bases, J lost 11 bases, and 15 bases lay in between. CDR3 length equals 13 residues. The germline V gene encodes CDR1 LNHDA and CDR2 SQIVND (reference sequence). The CDR3 DNA follows: TGTGCCAGTAAGGAGGAGGGGCTTGCACCCCTCCACTTT. Its protein product is CASKEEGLAPLHF.

This clonotype showed up just a few times. The chain is built from TRBV5-1 and TRBJ2-7; 8 bases map to TRBD2. Germline values: CDR1 SGHRS, CDR2 YFSETQ. The CDR3 is 15 residues long. V lost 4 bases, J lost 4 bases, and 10 bases stayed unmatched. This CDR3 reads CASSPRGSGGYEQYF. The CDR3 DNA follows: TGCGCCAGCAGCCCACGTGGGAGCGGGGGATACGAGCAGTACTTC.

This clonotype has just a few counts. The V and J genes are TRBV12-3 or TRBV12-4 and TRBJ2-3, with D possibly TRBD2 on 5 matching bases. Deletions cut 6 bases from V and 2 bases from J, with 15 bases between. This CDR3 contains 15 residues. CDR3 amino acids: CASRFAADHTDTQYF. The DNA for the CDR3 is TGTGCCAGCAGATTTGCAGCGGACCACACAGATACGCAGTATTTT.

This clonotype has ten or more counts. This chain links TRBV20-1 with TRBJ2-3; 10 positions match TRBD1. Germline-derived CDR1 and CDR2 are DFQATT and SNEGSKA (reference sequence). V lost 1 base to trimming and J lost 0 bases; unmatched junction nucleotides: 4. The CDR3 extends over 16 amino acids. CDR3 loop: CSARATGGLSTDTQYF. In nucleotides, the CDR3 is TGCAGTGCTAGAGCGACAGGGGGCTTAAGCACAGATACGCAGTATTTT.

The chain has TRBV7-8 and TRBJ1-3; D is uncertain. Trimming cost V 6 bases and J 0 bases, with 15 bases left between them. This CDR3 region has 16 residues. The germline V gene encodes CDR1 SGHVS and CDR2 FQNEAQ. The CDR3 loop reads CASSLPGRSSGNTIYF. DNA of the CDR3: TGTGCCAGCAGTCTCCCCGGACGGAGCTCTGGAAACACCATATATTTT.

Many counts were recorded for this clonotype. The gene calls are TRBV11-2 and TRBJ2-3; the match to TRBD2 covers 9 bases. V dropped 1 base and J dropped 4; count of bases not matched to a gene: 6. Germline V gene data show CDR1 as SGHAT and CDR2 as FQNNGV. The CDR3 length is 16 residues. The CDR3 is CASSLVASGTADTQYF. CDR3 coding DNA: TGTGCCAGCAGCTTAGTGGCTAGCGGGACCGCAGATACGCAGTATTTT.

The rearrangement joins TRBV4-3 to TRBJ2-7; 7 bases line up with TRBD2. Unmatched junction bases numbered 11, after V lost 1 base and J lost 2 bases. The CDR3 is 17 amino acids. Looked up from germline, CDR1 is LGHNA and CDR2 is YSLEER. CDR3 sequence (DNA): TGCGCCAGCAGCCAAGGATTGAGCGGGACTGCAGCCTACGAGCAGTACTTC. Translation gives CASSQGLSGTAAYEQYF.

The J gene is TRBJ2-2, the V gene TRBV4-1, with D perhaps TRBD1 (5 bases). Per the germline V gene, CDR1 is MGHRA and CDR2 is YSYEKL. The CDR3 totals 14 residues. V lost 1 base and J 7 bases, leaving 10 bases between the germline ends. CDR3 protein: CASSQVSGYGELFF. CDR3 DNA: TGCGCCAGCAGCCAAGTTTCAGGGTACGGGGAGCTGTTTTTT.

The chain couples TRBV4-3 to TRBJ2-1, with 10 bases lining up with TRBD1. This CDR3 has 15 residues. Trimming at V came to 0 bases and at J to 6 bases, leaving 2 bases not matched to a gene. The germline V gene has CDR1 LGHNA and CDR2 YSLEER. CDR3 DNA sequence: TGCGCCAGCAGCCAAGATAGGGACAGGGGCAATGAGCAGTTCTTC. Encoded protein: CASSQDRDRGNEQFF.

The V and J genes are TRBV20-1 and TRBJ2-3; a possible D gene is TRBD2 (6 bases). Germline-derived CDR1 and CDR2 are DFQATT and SNEGSKA (reference sequence). V lost 6 bases, J lost 0 bases, and 19 bases lay in between. The CDR3 consists of 16 residues. CDR3 in DNA: TGCAGTGCCCCGAGGGGCGTGGCGGGAAGCACAGATACGCAGTATTTT. Translating it yields CSAPRGVAGSTDTQYF.

This clonotype was detected only a few times. CDR3 bases: TGTGCCAGCAGCTCAACCACAAATCCTGGAAACACCATATATTTT. Amino acid sequence: CASSSTTNPGNTIYF. The rearrangement joins TRBV13 to TRBJ1-3; D not resolved. Per the germline V gene, CDR1 is PRHDT and CDR2 is FYEKMQ (reference sequence). The V gene lost 4 bases and the J gene lost 2 bases, with 12 bases spanning the gap. This CDR3 comprises 15 residues.

The chain links TRBV11-3 to TRBJ2-1; no definite D call. This CDR3 region has 15 residues. Germline loops: CDR1 SGHNT, CDR2 YENEEA. V dropped 5 bases and J dropped 7 bases, with 18 bases sitting between them. As DNA, the CDR3 is TGTGCCAGCAGCCCCGGACCCTACGGTCCGAATGAGCAGTTCTTC. As protein: CASSPGPYGPNEQFF.